Presented here are 7 T cell receptor beta chains from one specimen sequenced in a study of T cell responses to AZD1222 COVID-19 vaccine. Generated by immunoSEQ multiplex PCR, the TCRdb table keeps only in-frame clones and is missing some. This sample has some 110,000 clones, with about 88% found just once. Sequenced here: peripheral blood, sampled on day 0 of AZD1222 vaccination. The receptors derive from an adult in good health.

The genes are TRBV3-1 (or the pseudogene TRBV3-2) and TRBJ1-2; TRBD1 agrees at 9 bases. The CDR3 extends over 16 amino acids. The ends lost 0 bases at V and 6 bases at J; junction bases unmatched: 8. The germline gives CDR1 LGHDT, CDR2 YNNKEL (reference sequence). The CDR3 protein is CASSQDANRGRDGYTF. DNA of the CDR3: TGTGCCAGCAGCCAAGACGCAAACAGGGGGCGGGATGGCTACACCTTC.

CDR3 coding DNA: TGTGCTAGTGGTCCCGGGGACAGGGGGATGTTCGGGGAGCTGTTTTTT. Its protein product is CASGPGDRGMFGELFF. The chain couples TRBV12-5 to TRBJ2-2; 11 nucleotides line up with TRBD1. V lost 5 bases, J lost 7 bases, and 9 bases stayed unmatched. The CDR3 consists of 16 residues. Germline V gives CDR1 LGHNT, CDR2 FRNRAP.

This clone has a single count. The chain joins TRBV5-1 to TRBJ2-7; TRBD2 is a possible D gene (5 bases). CDR1 is SGHRS, CDR2 YFSETQ, per germline. The CDR3 loop spans 15 amino acids. V lost 7 bases to trimming and J lost 1 base, with 18 bases between them. The CDR3 loop is CASGRIPGESYEQYF. CDR3 nucleotides: TGCGCCAGCGGGAGAATTCCAGGAGAATCCTACGAGCAGTACTTC.

The gene calls are TRBV15 and TRBJ2-3; 11 bases line up with TRBD2. This CDR3 comprises 18 residues. Germline V gene sequence: CDR1 LNHNV, CDR2 YYDKDF (reference sequence). V shed 4 bases, J shed 6 bases, and the junction held 15 bases outside the gene matches. The CDR3 sequence: CATSTRQRLAGIADTQYF. The CDR3 coding sequence is TGTGCCACCAGCACCCGACAGAGACTAGCGGGGATCGCTGATACGCAGTATTTT. Complete variable domain (other parts from reference TRBV15 and TRBJ2-3): DAMVIQNPRYQVTQFGKPVTLSCSQTLNHNVMYWYQQKSSQAPKLLFHYYDKDFNNEADTPDNFQSRRPNTSFCFLDIRSPGLGDTAMYLCATSTRQRLAGIADTQYFGPGTRLTVL.

The chain's CDR3 is CASMQSQGDGKLFF. DNA for the CDR3: TGTGCCAGCATGCAGTCGCAGGGGGACGGAAAACTGTTTTTT. The gene calls are TRBV2 and TRBJ1-4, with TRBD1 identical over 7 bases. The V gene end was trimmed by 7 bases and the J gene end by 10 bases; junction bases not matched to a gene: 12. The CDR3 covers 14 residues. The germline CDR1 and CDR2 sequences are SNHLY and FYNNEI.

The genes are TRBV28 and TRBJ2-7; either TRBD1 or TRBD2 may supply D (6 bases each). V was pared by 6 bases and J by 4 bases, with 16 bases between. CDR3 length equals 14 residues. CDR1 and CDR2 (germline): MDHEN, SYDVKM. The CDR3 coding sequence is TGTGCCAGCAGAATAGGAGGGGGACGTTACGAGCAGTACTTC. It specifies CASRIGGGRYEQYF.

This clone has just one count. The chain joins TRBV18 to TRBJ2-3, with D possibly being TRBD2 (5 bases). The CDR3 is 16 residues long. From germline, CDR1 is KGHSH and CDR2 LQKENI. V was clipped by 3 bases and J by 6 bases, with 19 bases between them. The CDR3 DNA sequence: TGTGCCAGCTCACCTCTGGAGGAGTGGTCTGGTGATACGCAGTATTTT. This encodes CASSPLEEWSGDTQYF.